The 17 T cell receptor beta chains below were found in one sample sequenced in a study of T-cell reconstitution after alpha-beta-depleted transplantation in children. Unique molecular identifiers were incorporated into the prepared TCRbeta library. TCRdb re-called the PCR reads with MiXCR, one entry per CDR3 protein. The sample consists of just under 550,000 distinct CDR3 sequences, around 16% of them appearing once. This sample comprised PBMCs from the stem cell graft donor, obtained from the stem cell graft. These receptors originate from a human donor who donated a stem cell graft to a child with acute lymphoblastic leukemia.

V is TRBV14 and J is TRBJ2-7; D uncertain. V was pared by 3 bases and J by 2 bases, with 5 bases between. In germline, CDR1 is SGHDN, CDR2 FVKESK. The CDR3 consists of 12 residues. For the CDR3, the DNA is TGTGCCAGCAGCCATTCTCCCTACGAGCAGTACTTC. It encodes CASSHSPYEQYF.

This chain connects TRBV5-6 to TRBJ1-6, with D tentatively TRBD1 (5 bases). V shed 3 bases and J shed 10 bases, with 11 bases lying between them. From germline, CDR1 is SGHDT and CDR2 YYEEEE. The CDR3 sequence is 13 residues long. The CDR3 sequence: CASSSRVESPLHF. DNA for the CDR3: TGTGCCAGCAGCTCCAGGGTGGAATCACCCCTCCACTTT.

This clonotype was seen a few times. V and J are TRBV6-1 and TRBJ2-1; weak D call: TRBD2 (5 bases). The CDR3 extends over 15 amino acids. CDR1 is MNHNS and CDR2 is SASEGT in the germline V gene. Trimming pared 6 bases from V and 0 bases from J, leaving 12 bases between. The CDR3 DNA is TGTGCCAGCAGGGCCGTGGGGAGCTCCTACAATGAGCAGTTCTTC. Amino acids: CASRAVGSSYNEQFF.

A remark on this clonotype: This may stem from a read error, because a much larger clone lies one nucleotide away. The CDR3 carries no conserved terminal phenylalanine or tryptophan, so it likely arises from a read error. The chain couples TRBV5-1 to TRBJ2-3; 7 bases are a match to TRBD2. CDR1 is SGHRS and CDR2 is YFSETQ in the germline V gene. Losses at the gene ends were 5 bases for V and 0 bases for J; bases not matched to a gene: 6. This CDR3 has 15 residues. The CDR3 DNA is TGCGCCAGCAGGCTTACTAGCGTGAGCACAGATACGCAGTATCTT. Its protein product is CASRLTSVSTDTQYL.

V usage is TRBV5-1 and J usage is TRBJ2-2; D is uncertain. Germline V gene sequence: CDR1 SGHRS, CDR2 YFSETQ. CDR3 length equals 11 residues. The V and J ends lost 7 bases and 7 bases respectively, with 8 bases between them. The CDR3 is CASEVNGELFF. Written as DNA, the CDR3 is TGCGCCAGCGAAGTAAACGGGGAGCTGTTTTTT.

The chain uses TRBV13 and TRBJ1-1, with 7 bases lining up with TRBD1. V shed 4 bases and J 1 base; nucleotides not matched to a gene: 15. Germline V gives CDR1 PRHDT, CDR2 FYEKMQ (reference sequence). The CDR3 consists of 18 residues. The chain's CDR3 is CASSSIKLQGPANTEAFF. As DNA, the CDR3 is TGTGCCAGCAGCTCCATTAAGTTACAGGGGCCAGCGAACACTGAAGCTTTCTTT.

This clonotype was observed a handful of times. V is TRBV28 and J is TRBJ2-7; 8 bases fit TRBD1. CDR3 size: 15 residues. CDR1 is MDHEN, CDR2 SYDVKM, per germline. V dropped 3 bases and J dropped 2; count of bases not matched to a gene: 6. The CDR3 nucleotides are TGTGCCAGCAGTTTCCAGGGGGCCCTCCCCTACGAGCAGTACTTC. It codes for CASSFQGALPYEQYF.

The genes are TRBV6-5 and TRBJ2-7, with 7 positions matching TRBD1. V lost 4 bases, J lost 3 bases, and 12 bases stayed unmatched. The CDR3 contains 16 residues. CDR1 MNHEY and CDR2 SVGAGI come from the germline V gene. DNA of the CDR3: TGTGCCAGCAGTTCGGGCTCAGGGGGTTTTAACTACGAGCAGTACTTC. The encoded protein is CASSSGSGGFNYEQYF.

On this clonotype: Given a much more abundant clone one base away, this may be a read error. The J gene is TRBJ1-1, the V gene TRBV12-3 or TRBV12-4; no firm D call. The CDR3 is 13 residues long. The CDR3 protein is CAISLDGNTEAFF. DNA of the CDR3: TGTGCCATCAGTTTAGACGGGAACACTGAAGCTTTCTTT.

The chain employs TRBV27 and TRBJ1-1; the D gene is possibly TRBD1 (6 bases). Trimming took off 6 bases at V and 3 bases at J, with 17 bases between the two ends. This CDR3 has 15 residues. Germline V gene lookup returns CDR1 MNHEY and CDR2 SMNVEV (reference sequence). The CDR3 DNA is TGTGCCAGCAGCCCTGAACAGGGTGGGTACACTGAAGCTTTCTTT. Encoded protein: CASSPEQGGYTEAFF.

This clonotype showed up many times. The chain recombines TRBV20-1 with TRBJ2-5; 12 bases agree with TRBD2. CDR1 DFQATT and CDR2 SNEGSKA come from the germline V gene (reference sequence). This CDR3 is built from 15 residues. V trimming: 6 bases; J trimming: 1 base; junction bases outside the gene matches: 6. This chain's CDR3 is CSARTSGNLQETQYF. For the CDR3, the DNA is TGCAGTGCGCGGACTAGCGGGAATCTCCAAGAGACCCAGTACTTC.

This clonotype appeared a few times. CDR3 amino acids: CASSLTLGTYEQYF. For the CDR3, the DNA is TGCGCCAGCAGCTTGACCTTGGGGACCTACGAGCAGTACTTC. J is TRBJ2-7 and V is TRBV5-1; D unclear. Deletions cut 1 base from V and 2 bases from J, with 10 bases between. Germline CDR1 reads SGHRS; CDR2 reads YFSETQ. The CDR3 has 14 residues. Based on the CDR3 plus reference TRBV5-1 and TRBJ2-7, the full variable domain is KAGVTQTPRYLIKTRGQQVTLSCSPISGHRSVSWYQQTPGQGLQFLFEYFSETQRNKGNFPGRFSGRQFSNSRSEMNVSTLELGDSALYLCASSLTLGTYEQYFGPGTRLTVT.

In this sample, this clonotype turned up a few times. V is TRBV20-1 and J is TRBJ2-5; 11 bases line up with TRBD2. Per the germline V gene, CDR1 is DFQATT and CDR2 is SNEGSKA (reference sequence). The junction had 10 bases not matched to a gene; V was cut back by 6 bases and J by 4 bases. The CDR3 length is 15 residues. The chain's CDR3 is CSANGASGRTETQYF. The CDR3, as DNA: TGCAGTGCGAACGGAGCTAGCGGGAGGACAGAGACCCAGTACTTC.

This clonotype was counted between two and nine times. V is TRBV20-1 and J is TRBJ2-1; D gene uncertain. The V and J ends lost 0 bases and 0 bases respectively, with 12 bases between them. This CDR3 has 16 amino acids. Per the germline V gene, CDR1 is DFQATT and CDR2 is SNEGSKA (reference sequence). CDR3: CSARDLARYSYNEQFF. CDR3 DNA sequence: TGCAGTGCTAGAGATCTGGCTAGATACTCCTACAATGAGCAGTTCTTC.

The chain has TRBV12-3 or TRBV12-4 and TRBJ1-1; D is unresolved. Trimming pared 5 bases from V and 3 bases from J, leaving 22 bases between. This CDR3 is 17 amino acids long. The CDR3 DNA reads TGTGCCAGCAGTCCCCAGTCCCTGTCGGGTGTCTACACTGAAGCTTTCTTT. This sequence encodes CASSPQSLSGVYTEAFF.

The CDR3 nucleotides read TGTGCCAGCAGTCCTCGGACAGGGACGTGGAATGAGCAGTTCTTC. As protein: CASSPRTGTWNEQFF. The rearrangement joins TRBV28 to TRBJ2-1, with 8 bases aligning to TRBD1. With V trimmed by 5 bases and J by 7 bases, 10 bases remained unmatched. The CDR3 is 15 residues long. CDR1 and CDR2 (germline): MDHEN, SYDVKM.

The V gene is TRBV29-1, the J gene TRBJ1-2; TRBD1 matches 9 bases. This CDR3 is built from 13 residues. V was pared by 5 bases and J by 6 bases, with 7 bases of the junction left unmatched. CDR1 SQVTM and CDR2 ANQGSEA come from the germline V gene. The CDR3 here is CSVYRGLVHGYTF. CDR3 bases: TGCAGCGTTTACAGGGGGCTGGTGCATGGCTACACCTTC. The full variable domain, rest sourced from reference TRBV29-1 and TRBJ1-2, is SAVISQKPSRDICQRGTSLTIQCQVDSQVTMMFWYRQQPGQSLTLIATANQGSEATYESGFVIDKFPISRPNLTFSTLTVSNMSPEDSSIYLCSVYRGLVHGYTFGSGTRLTVV.